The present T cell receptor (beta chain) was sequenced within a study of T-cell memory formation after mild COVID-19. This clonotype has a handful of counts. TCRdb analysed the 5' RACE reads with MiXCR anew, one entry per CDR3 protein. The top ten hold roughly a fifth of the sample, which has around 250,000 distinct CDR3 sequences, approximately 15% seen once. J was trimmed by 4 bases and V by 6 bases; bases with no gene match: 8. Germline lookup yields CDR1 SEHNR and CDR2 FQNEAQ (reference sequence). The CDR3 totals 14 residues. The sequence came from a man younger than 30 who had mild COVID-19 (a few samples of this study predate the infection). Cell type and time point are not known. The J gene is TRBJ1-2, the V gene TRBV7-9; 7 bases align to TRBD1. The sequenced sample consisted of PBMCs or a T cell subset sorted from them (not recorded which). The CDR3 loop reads CASRLEQGPYGYTF. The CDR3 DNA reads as TGTGCCAGCAGACTTGAACAGGGGCCCTATGGCTACACCTTC.